These 19 T cell receptor beta chains were all obtained from the same sample, sequenced in a study of T cell therapy after organ transplantation (dated by TCRdb to between 2018 and 2020). For these TCRs, the target antigens are not known. The library was built by means of the immunoSEQ multiplex PCR assay. As stored in TCRdb, this immuneACCESS dataset retains in-frame rearrangements with V and J assigned. A fraction of the clones does not appear; measured against another copy, unresolved V genes explain less than half of the discrepancy, and the remainder lacks a known reason. This sample comprises about 3,600 clones, roughly 69% of them detected only once. The ten largest account for just under 40% of the sample. The sample's time point label, in plain terms: 20-29 weeks after completion of therapy. Sequenced material: CD8+ T cells from blood, taken after autologous CMV-specific T cell therapy. These receptors all come from a human patient who had received a solid organ transplant and had CMV disease. Following a transplant, some T lymphocytes may have been derived from the graft donor.

The chain uses TRBV7-2 and TRBJ2-7; a possible D gene is TRBD1 (5 bases). Germline CDR1 is SGHTA and CDR2 is FQGNSA. V was cut by 1 base and J by 0 bases, with 19 bases left in between. This CDR3 has 18 residues. DNA of the CDR3: TGTGCCAGCAGCTTAGAGGGGCTGGGTGTGGTGGGCTCCTACGAGCAGTACTTC. It specifies CASSLEGLGVVGSYEQYF.

This clone was seen more than once but under ten times. The genes are TRBV4-2 and TRBJ2-1, with D perhaps matching TRBD2 (5 bases). CDR1 LGHNA and CDR2 YNFKEQ come from the germline V gene. CDR3 length: 13 residues. Deletions cut 4 bases from V and 5 bases from J, with 9 bases between. The CDR3 here is CASSLDYNNEQFF. As DNA, the CDR3 is TGTGCCAGCAGCCTCGACTACAACAATGAGCAGTTCTTC.

The genes are TRBV19 and TRBJ1-5; D gene ambiguous. The CDR3 runs 15 residues. Trimming pared 7 bases from V and 3 bases from J, leaving 16 bases between. Germline V gene data show CDR1 as LNHDA and CDR2 as SQIVND (reference sequence). The CDR3 protein is CASTSYMGFNQPQHF. CDR3 bases: TGTGCCAGTACCTCTTACATGGGGTTCAATCAGCCCCAGCATTTT.

Judged by abundance, this clone is medium-sized. The chain uses TRBV27 and TRBJ1-5, with a possible D match to TRBD1 (5 bases). CDR3 length: 14 amino acids. V lost 6 bases and J lost 1, with 10 bases in between. The germline V gene has CDR1 MNHEY and CDR2 SMNVEV (reference sequence). CDR3 DNA sequence: TGTGCCAGCAGGGGACGAGGGAGCAATCAGCCCCAGCATTTT. Translation: CASRGRGSNQPQHF.

The rearrangement joins TRBV2 to TRBJ1-4; D is unclear. There are 17 residues in the CDR3. V gave up 2 bases and J gave up 4 bases, with 17 bases separating them. Germline V gene sequence: CDR1 SNHLY, CDR2 FYNNEI. CDR3 loop: CASSEWEWRSVNEKLFF. The DNA for the CDR3 is TGTGCCAGCAGTGAATGGGAGTGGAGGAGCGTTAATGAAAAACTGTTTTTT.

The chain combines TRBV4-1 with TRBJ2-3; D not resolved. V shed 4 bases and J shed 2 bases, with 10 bases lying between them. Germline V lookup: CDR1 MGHRA, CDR2 YSYEKL. The CDR3 is 14 residues long. The CDR3: CASSLGSSTDTQYF. The CDR3 DNA is TGCGCCAGCAGCCTAGGGTCCTCCACAGATACGCAGTATTTT.

V and J are TRBV18 and TRBJ1-1; D unclear. The CDR3 consists of 15 residues. The V end lost 6 bases, the J end lost 1 base, and 15 bases lay between the germline ends. Germline V CDR1 and CDR2: KGHSH, LQKENI. The CDR3 bases are TGTGCCAGCTCCCTAGGGCCCGGGGAGAACACTGAAGCTTTCTTT. This gives the protein CASSLGPGENTEAFF.

The rearrangement joins TRBV19 to TRBJ1-2; D remains ambiguous. This CDR3 has 13 amino acids. Germline V gene sequence: CDR1 LNHDA, CDR2 SQIVND (reference sequence). Trimming took off 2 bases at V and 4 bases at J, with 8 bases between the two ends. Here the CDR3 reads CASSISISYGYTF. CDR3 DNA: TGTGCCAGTAGTATAAGTATTTCCTATGGCTACACCTTC.

This clone was detected a few times. The chain couples TRBV6-5 to TRBJ1-1; D gene unclear. Germline loops: CDR1 MNHEY, CDR2 SVGAGI. The CDR3 runs to 13 residues. Trimming took off 2 bases at V and 6 bases at J, with 10 bases between the two ends. The CDR3, as DNA: TGTGCCAGCAGTTACCCGTCGGGTTCTGAAGCTTTCTTT. This codes for CASSYPSGSEAFF.

The rearrangement uses TRBV6-6 and TRBJ2-1; D ambiguous. CDR1 and CDR2 (germline): MNHNY, SVGAGI (reference sequence). The V gene lost 1 base and the J gene lost 0 bases, with 7 bases spanning the gap. The CDR3 contains 15 residues. The CDR3 region has the DNA TGTGCCAGCAGTTACTTACAACCCTCCTACAATGAGCAGTTCTTC. It yields the protein CASSYLQPSYNEQFF.

The chain uses TRBV5-1 and TRBJ1-2; TRBD1 might be the D (5 bases). The CDR3 is 14 residues long. V dropped 6 bases and J dropped 6 bases, with 18 bases sitting between them. CDR1 and CDR2 (germline): SGHRS, YFSETQ. This CDR3 reads CASTNLRDIDGYTF. As DNA, the CDR3 is TGCGCCAGCACCAACCTCAGGGATATAGATGGCTACACCTTC.

V and J are TRBV11-3 and TRBJ2-5; D is unclear. Trimming stripped 4 bases from V and 2 bases from J, with 17 bases between. The germline CDR1 and CDR2 sequences are SGHNT and YENEEA. The CDR3 has 16 amino acids. The CDR3 protein is CASSSKDPTLQETQYF. The CDR3 coding sequence is TGTGCCAGCAGCTCGAAGGACCCAACCCTACAAGAGACCCAGTACTTC.

The CDR3: CASSIRDTQYF. The CDR3 nucleotides are TGTGCCAGTAGTATCCGGGATACGCAGTATTTT. The V and J genes are TRBV19 and TRBJ2-3; the D is unclear. Trimming pared 3 bases from V and 6 bases from J, leaving 4 bases between. Germline values: CDR1 LNHDA, CDR2 SQIVND (reference sequence). The CDR3 totals 11 residues.

The sample holds a few counts of this clone. The chain combines TRBV27 with TRBJ1-2, with 7 bases aligning to TRBD1. There are 16 residues in the CDR3. After removal of 5 bases from V and 7 bases from J, the junction contained 16 bases not matched to a gene. Germline values: CDR1 MNHEY, CDR2 SMNVEV (reference sequence). The CDR3 protein is CASSPSPGTVPSGYTF. The CDR3 nucleotides read TGTGCCAGCAGTCCTTCGCCCGGGACAGTGCCTTCTGGCTACACCTTC.

By sample fraction, this clone is large. The chain is built from TRBV7-9 and TRBJ1-4; the D is unclear. V was pared by 1 base and J by 3 bases, with 6 bases between. Germline CDR1 SEHNR, CDR2 FQNEAQ (reference sequence). The CDR3 length is 14 residues. The CDR3 spells CASSLGMANEKLFF. The CDR3 DNA sequence: TGTGCCAGCAGCTTAGGGATGGCTAATGAAAAACTGTTTTTT.

This clone was detected only once. The chain recombines TRBV13 with TRBJ2-5; D gene ambiguous. Germline CDR1 and CDR2: PRHDT and FYEKMQ (reference sequence). The CDR3 extends over 12 amino acids. The V end was cut by 5 bases, the J end by 3 bases, with 7 bases between. DNA of the CDR3: TGTGCCAGCAGCCGTGGGGAAGAGACCCAGTACTTC. This translates into CASSRGEETQYF.

V gene TRBV6-5 combines with J gene TRBJ1-5; D remains unclear. This CDR3 spans 14 amino acids. The V gene lost 5 bases and the J gene lost 7 bases, with 15 bases spanning the gap. CDR1 and CDR2 from the germline V gene are MNHEY and SVGAGI. The CDR3 DNA sequence: TGTGCCAGCAGTGCAGACTCCACTACGCAGCCCCAGCATTTT. Its translation is CASSADSTTQPQHF.

This clone has a single count. The chain combines TRBV11-2 with TRBJ2-7, with 10 bases that match TRBD2. The CDR3 contains 15 residues. The V gene's germline CDR1 is SGHAT and CDR2 FQNNGV. The V and J ends lost 1 base and 4 bases, in that order; junction bases with no gene match: 4. As DNA, the CDR3 is TGTGCCAGCAGCTTAGGAACTAGCGGGAAGTACGAGCAGTACTTC. Its protein is CASSLGTSGKYEQYF.

This chain uses TRBV5-4 with TRBJ2-1; 7 bases are a match to TRBD2. V was clipped by 7 bases and J by 8 bases; unmatched bases: 24. CDR1 is SGHNT and CDR2 is YYREEE in the germline V gene (reference sequence). CDR3 length: 18 amino acids. Here the CDR3 DNA reads TGTGCCAGCCCGTCTCCCCTCGGAGTGGGAGGGCTCCGGGATGAGCAGTTCTTC. Translation: CASPSPLGVGGLRDEQFF. Full variable domain (rest looked up from reference TRBV5-4 and TRBJ2-1): ETGVTQSPTHLIKTRGQQVTLRCSSQSGHNTVSWYQQALGQGPQFIFQYYREEENGRGNFPPRFSGLQFPNYSSELNVNALELDDSALYLCASPSPLGVGGLRDEQFFGPGTRLTVL.